The 32 T cell receptor beta chains presented below share a single source sample, sequenced in a study of T cells in Graves' hyperthyroidism and ophthalmopathy. Amplification of TCR beta CDR3 regions was performed using RNA transcripts as template. The HTBI primer set drove a first-round RT-PCR of the TCR CDR3. TCRdb reanalysed the multiplex PCR reads using MiXCR and keeps one entry per CDR3 protein. The sample lists fewer than 550,000 distinct CDR3 sequences; around 14% were seen once. The sequenced sample consisted of blood. The receptors derive from a woman younger than 30 with Graves' hyperthyroidism.

Comment on this clonotype: A much larger clone lies a single base off, so this may be a read error. The genes are TRBV7-2 and TRBJ2-1; D remains ambiguous. Deletions cut 6 bases from V and 6 bases from J, with 9 bases between. Germline V CDR1 and CDR2: SGHTA, FQGNSA. The length of the CDR3 is 12 residues. CDR3 protein: CASSTKSNEQFF. DNA of the CDR3: TGTGCCAGCAGTACCAAATCCAATGAGCAGTTCTTC.

This clonotype came up many times. This rearrangement joins TRBV20-1 to TRBJ2-7; D perhaps matches TRBD1 (7 bases). Germline V gene lookup returns CDR1 DFQATT and CDR2 SNEGSKA (reference sequence). The CDR3 spans 15 residues. V was clipped by 0 bases and J by 5 bases, with 17 bases between them. This chain's CDR3 is CSARDPGGPGDEQYF. The CDR3 nucleotides are TGCAGTGCTAGAGATCCAGGGGGTCCGGGAGACGAGCAGTACTTC.

In its sample, this clonotype was seen many times. This chain uses TRBV28 with TRBJ2-3, with 7 bases aligning to TRBD1. J was trimmed by 6 bases and V by 4 bases; bases with no gene match: 10. CDR1 is MDHEN and CDR2 is SYDVKM in the germline V gene. The CDR3 has 15 amino acids. The CDR3 DNA is TGTGCCAGCAGTTCCCCCCACAGGGGCTCGGATACGCAGTATTTT. It encodes CASSSPHRGSDTQYF.

This clonotype came up many times. The chain joins TRBV7-2 to TRBJ2-7; no clear D. With 5 bases removed from V and 3 bases from J, the gap between germline ends came to 14 bases. The CDR3 has 14 amino acids. Germline CDR1 is SGHTA and CDR2 is FQGNSA. The CDR3: CASSNRLTFYEQYF. In DNA, the CDR3 is TGTGCCAGCAGCAACCGACTGACCTTCTACGAGCAGTACTTC.

This clonotype was seen repeatedly, ten times or more. The chain uses TRBV29-1 and TRBJ2-1; D might be TRBD1 or TRBD2, each matching 5 bases. Germline V gene data show CDR1 as SQVTM and CDR2 as ANQGSEA. This CDR3 has 14 residues. The ends were cut back, 6 bases at V and 6 bases at J, with 18 bases in the middle. The chain's CDR3 is CSVDGTGSVNEQFF. The CDR3, as DNA: TGCAGCGTGGACGGGACCGGGTCGGTCAATGAGCAGTTCTTC.

Ten or more counts support this clonotype. V usage is TRBV7-2 and J usage is TRBJ2-7; perhaps TRBD2 as D (6 bases). This CDR3 contains 15 residues. V gave up 1 base and J gave up 4 bases, with 14 bases separating them. Germline loops: CDR1 SGHTA, CDR2 FQGNSA. Written as DNA, the CDR3 is TGTGCCAGCAGCTTAGTACCGCTGGGGGGTTACGAGCAGTACTTC. Its translation is CASSLVPLGGYEQYF.

There are many counts of this clonotype. V usage is TRBV11-2 and J usage is TRBJ2-7; D remains unclear. V was shortened by 5 bases and J by 9 bases, with 14 bases between the two germline ends. Looked up from germline, CDR1 is SGHAT and CDR2 is FQNNGV. This CDR3 comprises 12 residues. The CDR3 here is CASSTHARAQYF. CDR3 coding DNA: TGTGCCAGCAGCACCCACGCGCGCGCGCAGTACTTC.

This clonotype showed up just a few times. J is TRBJ2-1 and V is TRBV19, with no clear D. This CDR3 has 10 amino acids. Looked up from germline, CDR1 is LNHDA and CDR2 is SQIVND (reference sequence). With 9 bases removed from V and 9 bases from J, the gap between germline ends came to 9 bases. The CDR3: CASHGFEQFF. CDR3 nucleotides: TGTGCCAGCCATGGGTTTGAGCAGTTCTTC. Based on the CDR3 plus reference TRBV19 and TRBJ2-1, the full variable domain is DGGITQSPKYLFRKEGQNVTLSCEQNLNHDAMYWYRQDPGQGLRLIYYSQIVNDFQKGDIAEGYSVSREKKESFPLTVTSAQKNPTAFYLCASHGFEQFFGPGTRLTVL.

This clonotype was seen at least ten times. The rearrangement joins TRBV20-1 to TRBJ1-2, with D possibly TRBD1 on 6 matching bases. Per germline, CDR1 DFQATT and CDR2 SNEGSKA (reference sequence). The CDR3 spans 15 residues. Trimming took off 0 bases at V and 4 bases at J, with 15 bases between the two ends. Written as DNA, the CDR3 is TGCAGTGCTAGAGATCTTAGACAGGCCGCCTATGGCTACACCTTC. Protein sequence: CSARDLRQAAYGYTF.

The V gene is TRBV7-3, the J gene TRBJ2-7; 11 bases map to TRBD2. Germline CDR1 is SGHTA and CDR2 is FQGTGA. The CDR3 length is 15 residues. V was pared by 5 bases and J by 0 bases, with 3 bases of the junction left unmatched. CDR3 region: CASSASGGSSYEQYF. CDR3 nucleotide sequence: TGTGCCAGCAGCGCTAGCGGGGGGAGCTCCTACGAGCAGTACTTC.

The gene calls are TRBV12-3 or TRBV12-4 and TRBJ2-1; D is perhaps TRBD2 (6 bases). Trimming stripped 4 bases from V and 0 bases from J, with 19 bases between. The CDR3 length is 18 residues. CDR3 coding DNA: TGTGCCAGCAGTTCCAAGTGGGACTGGGGGAACTCCTACAATGAGCAGTTCTTC. Its protein product is CASSSKWDWGNSYNEQFF.

Regarding this clonotype: A much larger clone is a single base away; this may be a read error. This chain links TRBV11-3 with TRBJ1-1; TRBD1 matches at 8 bases. The germline gives CDR1 SGHNT, CDR2 YENEEA. The CDR3 is made up of 13 amino acids. The CDR3, as DNA: TGTGCCAGCAGCGGAGACAGGGGCACTGGAGCTTTCTTT. It specifies CASSGDRGTGAFF.

This clonotype was counted at least ten times. The V gene is TRBV11-2, the J gene TRBJ2-7, with a weak D call TRBD2 (5 bases). Trimming pared 4 bases from V and 4 bases from J, leaving 20 bases between. CDR3 length: 16 residues. Per the germline V gene, CDR1 is SGHAT and CDR2 is FQNNGV. The CDR3 reads CASSSLFRGWRYEQYF. CDR3 sequence (DNA): TGTGCCAGCAGCTCACTCTTCCGCGGTTGGAGGTACGAGCAGTACTTC. Full variable domain (outside the CDR3, taken from reference TRBV11-2 and TRBJ2-7): EAGVAQSPRYKIIEKRQSVAFWCNPISGHATLYWYQQILGQGPKLLIQFQNNGVVDDSQLPKDRFSAERLKGVDSTLKIQPAKLEDSAVYLCASSSLFRGWRYEQYFGPGTRLTVT.

The table lists this clonotype with a few counts. The V call is TRBV25-1, the J call TRBJ2-7, with D possibly TRBD2 on 6 matching bases. The CDR3 consists of 13 residues. Per germline, CDR1 MGHDK and CDR2 SYGVNS. Trimming removed 10 bases from V and 0 bases from J, with 13 bases in between. In DNA, the CDR3 is TGTGCCACCTCAGACGGGGGCTCCTACGAGCAGTACTTC. Amino acid sequence: CATSDGGSYEQYF.

The genes are TRBV24-1 and TRBJ2-7; perhaps TRBD1 as D (5 bases). Germline CDR1 is KGHDR and CDR2 is SFDVKD. The CDR3 consists of 11 residues. Trimming removed 6 bases from V and 5 bases from J, with 7 bases in between. The CDR3 DNA reads as TGTGCCACCAGTCAGGGTAACGAGCAGTACTTC. Translated, it gives CATSQGNEQYF.

There are a few counts of this clonotype. The chain uses TRBV10-2 and TRBJ2-7; 10 bases map to TRBD2. The CDR3 covers 13 residues. V shed 8 bases, J shed 7 bases, and the junction held 8 bases outside the gene matches. Germline CDR1 is WSHSY and CDR2 is SAAADI. The CDR3 bases are TGCGCCAGCCTCCCTAGCGGGAGCAAAGAGCAGTACTTC. It is translated as CASLPSGSKEQYF.

This clonotype occurred many times. This chain links TRBV29-1 with TRBJ2-2; no reliable D call. The CDR3 covers 10 residues. V was shortened by 7 bases and J by 6 bases, with 6 bases between the two germline ends. CDR1 and CDR2 (germline): SQVTM, ANQGSEA. The chain's CDR3 is CSAVAGELFF. As DNA, the CDR3 is TGCAGCGCCGTAGCCGGGGAGCTGTTTTTT.

In this sample, this clonotype turned up many times. The chain has TRBV6-1 and TRBJ1-2; TRBD1 is a possible D gene (6 bases). In germline, CDR1 is MNHNS, CDR2 SASEGT. The CDR3 totals 14 residues. V lost 7 bases, J lost 3 bases, and 15 bases lay in between. The CDR3 region is CASKIEDSHYGYTF. In DNA, the CDR3 is TGTGCCAGCAAGATAGAGGACAGTCACTATGGCTACACCTTC.

This clonotype occurred many times. The rearrangement links TRBV20-1 to TRBJ2-1; D might be TRBD2 (5 bases). The CDR3 is made up of 14 amino acids. V lost 1 base and J 10 bases, leaving 17 bases between the germline ends. Germline V gene sequence: CDR1 DFQATT, CDR2 SNEGSKA (reference sequence). The CDR3 DNA follows: TGCAGTGCTAGAGTTGGTAGCGTCCCTTCGGAGCAGTTCTTC. Its protein product is CSARVGSVPSEQFF.

This clonotype has ten or more counts. The CDR3 reads CASSRLGEYNEQFF. CDR3 in DNA: TGTGCCAGCAGCCGTTTGGGGGAATACAATGAGCAGTTCTTC. The J gene is TRBJ2-1, the V gene TRBV14, with D perhaps matching TRBD1 or TRBD2 (5 bases each). The CDR3 totals 14 residues. The V and J ends lost 4 bases and 4 bases respectively, with 11 bases between them. Germline-derived CDR1 and CDR2 are SGHDN and FVKESK.

This chain joins TRBV5-4 and TRBJ2-2, with TRBD2 as a possible D gene (6 bases). Germline V gene lookup returns CDR1 SGHNT and CDR2 YYREEE (reference sequence). V gave up 3 bases and J gave up 4 bases, with 13 bases separating them. The CDR3 spans 15 residues. CDR3: CASSYGGFATGELFF. The CDR3, as DNA: TGTGCCAGCAGCTACGGGGGTTTCGCCACCGGGGAGCTGTTTTTT.

This clonotype was recorded many times. J is TRBJ1-4 and V is TRBV12-3 or TRBV12-4; 7 nucleotides align to TRBD1. The junction had 3 bases not matched to a gene; V was cut back by 5 bases and J by 0 bases. This CDR3 contains 15 residues. The CDR3 here is CASSPGQATNEKLFF. The CDR3 DNA follows: TGTGCCAGCAGTCCCGGACAGGCAACTAATGAAAAACTGTTTTTT.

Many counts were recorded for this clonotype. The chain joins TRBV29-1 to TRBJ1-2; D is possibly TRBD1 (6 bases). V was trimmed by 6 bases and J by 4 bases, leaving 18 bases between them. Germline loops: CDR1 SQVTM, CDR2 ANQGSEA. The CDR3 sequence is 14 residues long. The CDR3 protein is CSVPRGVSTYGYTF. The CDR3 DNA is TGCAGCGTCCCCAGGGGAGTGAGCACCTATGGCTACACCTTC. The whole variable domain, remainder taken from reference TRBV29-1 and TRBJ1-2, is SAVISQKPSRDICQRGTSLTIQCQVDSQVTMMFWYRQQPGQSLTLIATANQGSEATYESGFVIDKFPISRPNLTFSTLTVSNMSPEDSSIYLCSVPRGVSTYGYTFGSGTRLTVV.

This clonotype was seen more than once but under ten times. The chain links TRBV2 to TRBJ1-1; 7 bases align to TRBD1. Germline V gene lookup returns CDR1 SNHLY and CDR2 FYNNEI. The CDR3 totals 14 residues. V lost 3 bases, J lost 4 bases, and 5 bases stayed unmatched. In DNA form, the CDR3 reads TGTGCCAGCAGTGAGAGACAGGGAGGCACTGAAGCTTTCTTT. This gives the protein CASSERQGGTEAFF.

A word on this clonotype: One junction end disagrees with the germline gene, perhaps due to a read error. The chain recombines TRBV7-3 with TRBJ2-7; a weak D match, TRBD1 (5 bases). CDR3 length equals 18 residues. Looked up from germline, CDR1 is SGHTA and CDR2 is FQGTGA. CDR3 loop: CAGSLTFVGRARFFEQYF. DNA for the CDR3: TGTGCCGGCAGCTTAACGTTTGTCGGCAGGGCCCGATTTTTCGAGCAGTACTTC.

This clonotype was recorded many times. The V gene is TRBV6-5, the J gene TRBJ2-7; no clear D. Germline V gives CDR1 MNHEY, CDR2 SVGAGI. V was shortened by 2 bases and J by 0 bases, with 8 bases between the two germline ends. The CDR3 runs 14 residues. The CDR3 sequence: CASSYRASSYEQYF. The DNA for the CDR3 is TGTGCCAGCAGTTACCGGGCCAGCTCCTACGAGCAGTACTTC.

This chain links TRBV9 with TRBJ2-2, with unresolved D. CDR3 size: 15 residues. CDR1 is SGDLS and CDR2 is YYNGEE in the germline V gene. V shed 4 bases and J shed 2 bases, with 12 bases lying between them. CDR3 region: CASSPNSENTGELFF. The CDR3 DNA follows: TGTGCCAGCAGCCCAAATTCGGAAAACACCGGGGAGCTGTTTTTT. The full variable domain, rest sourced from reference TRBV9 and TRBJ2-2, is DSGVTQTPKHLITATGQRVTLRCSPRSGDLSVYWYQQSLDQGLQFLIQYYNGEERAKGNILERFSAQQFPDLHSELNLSSLELGDSALYFCASSPNSENTGELFFGEGSRLTVL.

For this clonotype: One end of the junction fails to match germline, which may point to a read error. The genes are TRBV7-9 and TRBJ1-4, with 10 bases identical to TRBD1. The CDR3 loop spans 15 amino acids. From germline, CDR1 is SEHNR and CDR2 FQNEAQ (reference sequence). The CDR3 region is CASSLAETGGEKLFF. CDR3 DNA sequence: TGTGCCAGCAGCCTAGCAGAGACAGGGGGCGAAAAACTGTTTTTT.

This clonotype was seen ten or more times. The rearrangement uses TRBV6-1 and TRBJ1-2; D is ambiguous. V gave up 2 bases and J gave up 4 bases, with 14 bases separating them. Germline lookup yields CDR1 MNHNS and CDR2 SASEGT. The CDR3 sequence is 15 residues long. CDR3: CASSEWRLTFYGYTF. The CDR3, as DNA: TGTGCCAGCAGTGAATGGCGACTTACGTTCTATGGCTACACCTTC.

This clonotype was counted between two and nine times. The chain uses TRBV6-1 and TRBJ1-2; the D gene is possibly TRBD1 (6 bases). CDR1 MNHNS and CDR2 SASEGT come from the germline V gene. This CDR3 spans 13 amino acids. V was clipped by 3 bases and J by 7 bases, with 12 bases between them. The CDR3 DNA follows: TGTGCCAGCAGTGACTGGGACAAGGGTGGCTACACCTTC. Protein: CASSDWDKGGYTF.

This clonotype was counted many times. The chain carries TRBV2 and TRBJ2-5, with no clear D. V lost 1 base and J 5 bases, leaving 11 bases between the germline ends. Germline lookup yields CDR1 SNHLY and CDR2 FYNNEI. This CDR3 region has 14 residues. The CDR3 nucleotides read TGTGCCAGCAGTGAAGACAGTTTGGGTGAGACCCAGTACTTC. The encoded protein is CASSEDSLGETQYF.

This clonotype was counted many times. Germline is not matched at one junction end, which may reflect a read error. This chain joins TRBV9 and TRBJ2-1; 10 nucleotides agree with TRBD2. The germline V gene has CDR1 SGDLS and CDR2 YYNGEE. The CDR3 runs to 13 residues. CDR3 loop: CARSGRARNEQFF. DNA for the CDR3: TGTGCCAGGAGCGGGAGGGCCAGAAATGAGCAGTTCTTC.